The rows below give T cell receptor beta chains drawn from one sample of a study of cytomegalovirus exposure and HLA in healthy donors. Data came from immunoSEQ multiplex PCR; TCRdb stores just in-frame clones and leaves some out. Here the sample spans around 260,000 clones, around 80% being singletons. The sequencing input was PBMCs. These receptors were collected from a girl under 10 years old in good health and CMV-seronegative. CDR3s include the opening cysteine and the closing phenylalanine or tryptophan. The D gene is left open where the match is weak. A clone size is listed for some rows: how often the clone was seen (once, few, many), or a class if it is expanded.

j_call v_call d_call clone_size cdr3_nt cdr3_aa
TRBJ2-7 TRBV7-9 TRBD2 . TGTGCCAGCAGCAAAGGGACTAAACCCTACGAGCAGTACTTC CASSKGTKPYEQYF
TRBJ2-7 TRBV13 . . TGTGCCAGCAGCTTCTGGGTAGCGTCCTACGAGCAGTACTTC CASSFWVASYEQYF
TRBJ2-7 TRBV4-1 TRBD2 . TGCGCCAGCAGCCAGACTAGCGGAGACTCCTACGAGCAGTACTTC CASSQTSGDSYEQYF
TRBJ1-6 TRBV5-1 TRBD1 . TGCGCCAGCAGGAGGGACAGGGACTCACCCCTCCACTTT CASRRDRDSPLHF
TRBJ2-3 TRBV5-1 TRBD2 . TGCGCCAGCAGTACCCCTAGCGGGAGAGATACGCAGTATTTT CASSTPSGRDTQYF
TRBJ2-7 TRBV25-1 . . TGTGCCAGCAGTGATTTAGCGGCTAACTCCTACGAGCAGTACTTC CASSDLAANSYEQYF
TRBJ2-3 TRBV11-2 TRBD2 . TGTGCCAGCAGCTTAACAGCGGGAGACGAGGTAGATACGCAGTATTTT CASSLTAGDEVDTQYF
TRBJ2-7 TRBV27 TRBD1 . TGTGCCAGCAGTTTACGTCAGGACAGGGATTGCGAGCAGTACTTC CASSLRQDRDCEQYF
TRBJ1-1 TRBV19 . . TGTGCCAGTAGTATTACAGACGGCACTGAAGCTTTCTTT CASSITDGTEAFF
TRBJ2-7 TRBV13 . . TGTGCCAGCAGCTTAAATGGAGGAATCTTAAGGGGGTACGAGCAGTACTTC CASSLNGGILRGYEQYF
TRBJ1-2 TRBV28 . . TGTGCCAGCAGTCCCAGTTTCTATGGCTACACCTTC CASSPSFYGYTF
TRBJ2-1 TRBV7-9 TRBD1 . TGTGCCAGCAGTTTCGGACAGGGAGCGTACAATGAGCAGTTCTTC CASSFGQGAYNEQFF
TRBJ2-7 TRBV30 TRBD1 . TGTGCCTGGCGAAACTGGACAGGGGGCCACGAGCAGTACTTC CAWRNWTGGHEQYF
TRBJ2-5 TRBV27 . . TGTGCCAGCAGTTTCGCAGGGGCTAGGGGAGAGACCCAGTACTTC CASSFAGARGETQYF
TRBJ1-4 TRBV30 TRBD1 . TGTGCCGGCAGGGGGGAAAAACTGTTTTTT CAGRGEKLFF
TRBJ2-7 TRBV27 TRBD1 . TGTGCCAGCAGTGGTTACAGGGGGCAGTACGAGCAGTACTTC CASSGYRGQYEQYF
TRBJ2-3 TRBV6-5 . . TGTGCCAGCAGTTACTCGAGTACTAGCACAGATACGCAGTATTTT CASSYSSTSTDTQYF
TRBJ2-1 TRBV9 . . TGTGCCAGCAGCCCCTCCGGGAAAAACAATGAGCAGTTCTTC CASSPSGKNNEQFF
TRBJ2-2 TRBV5-4 . . TGTGCCAGCAGCTTTGAGGGCTTAGCCGGGGAGCTGTTTTTT CASSFEGLAGELFF
TRBJ2-2 TRBV4-1 . . TGCGCCAGCAGCCGGGGGCAGAACACCGGGGAGCTGTTTTTT CASSRGQNTGELFF
TRBJ2-7 TRBV14 . . TGTGCCAGCAGCCTTTCCGGGACACTCACCTACGAGCAGTACTTC CASSLSGTLTYEQYF
TRBJ2-7 TRBV27 . . TGTGCCAGTCGTGGTGGCGGGGAACGAACCTACGAGCAGTACTTC CASRGGGERTYEQYF
TRBJ2-3 TRBV7-9 . . TGTGCCAGCAAACGCCGCGCGGGCAGTGCTAGCACAGATACGCAGTATTTT CASKRRAGSASTDTQYF
TRBJ2-7 TRBV27 . . TGTGCCAGCAGTTCTAAACAGGGATCGAACGAGCAGTACTTC CASSSKQGSNEQYF
TRBJ1-2 TRBV2 . once TGTGCCACCGTCAGCCAGGGTAACTATGGCTACACCTTC CATVSQGNYGYTF
TRBJ2-7 TRBV5-1 TRBD2 . TGCGCCAGCAGCTTGGTTTTGGGAGGGCCTTACGAGCAGTACTTC CASSLVLGGPYEQYF
TRBJ1-4 TRBV30 . . TGTGCCTGGAGTCAAGAGCGACCAACTAATGAAAAACTGTTTTTT CAWSQERPTNEKLFF
TRBJ2-1 TRBV7-9 TRBD1 few TGTGCCAGCAGACCCTCTTCAGGGGGTAACTACAATGAGCAGTTCTTC CASRPSSGGNYNEQFF
TRBJ1-5 TRBV6-5 . . TGTGCCAGCAGTTACTCGCCTCCGGTTAATCAGCCCCAGCATTTT CASSYSPPVNQPQHF
TRBJ2-7 TRBV7-2 . . TGTGCCAGCAGCTTAGTGTCGGTCTCTCCGAGCGAGCAGTACTTC CASSLVSVSPSEQYF
TRBJ2-1 TRBV7-6 TRBD2 . TGTGCCAGCACCCCACGGGTCGCGGGGGGTACCGTCAATGAGCAGTTCTTC CASTPRVAGGTVNEQFF
TRBJ2-1 TRBV10-3 . . TGTGCCATCAGTGAGTTTGTGTTCCGGGACAATGAGCAGTTCTTC CAISEFVFRDNEQFF
TRBJ2-1 TRBV11-2 . . TGTGCCAGCACCCCTTCTCTCTTCGCGGGGTCGCCTGAGAACAATGAGCAGTTCTTC CASTPSLFAGSPENNEQFF
TRBJ1-5 TRBV28 . . TGTGCCAGCTCGCCCTTGGCCACCAATCAGCCCCAGCATTTT CASSPLATNQPQHF
TRBJ2-1 TRBV28 TRBD2 . TGTGCCATTCACCTAGCGGGACAATCCTACAATGAGCAGTTCTTC CAIHLAGQSYNEQFF
TRBJ1-4 TRBV11-2 TRBD1 . TGTGCCAGCAGCTTAGGACAGGGAAATGAAAAACTGTTTTTT CASSLGQGNEKLFF
TRBJ2-2 TRBV28 . . TGTGCCAGCAGTTTGATCGCTACCAACACCGGGGAGCTGTTTTTT CASSLIATNTGELFF
TRBJ2-7 TRBV6-1 . . TGTGCCAGCAGTGAACCCAGGAACGTTTACCGCTCCTACGAGCAGTACTTC CASSEPRNVYRSYEQYF
TRBJ2-3 TRBV11-3 . . TGTGCCAGCAGCACGACAGGAGGTGCAGATACGCAGTATTTT CASSTTGGADTQYF
TRBJ2-7 TRBV5-1 . . TGCGCCAGCAGCTTAGGGGGTATAACCTACGAGCAGTACTTC CASSLGGITYEQYF
TRBJ2-1 TRBV15 TRBD2 . TGTGCCACCAGCTCCCAGGGAACTAGCGGGATTGGAGAGCAGTTCTTC CATSSQGTSGIGEQFF
TRBJ2-5 TRBV11-2 TRBD2 . TGTGCCAGCAGCTTAGGTCGCGGGGGGGTCCTTGAGACCCAGTACTTC CASSLGRGGVLETQYF
TRBJ1-2 TRBV7-3 TRBD1 . TGTGCCAGCAGCTCCCAGGCAGGGGGCTATGGCTACACCTTC CASSSQAGGYGYTF
TRBJ2-7 TRBV2 TRBD1 . TGTGCCAGCCGACGACAGGGGACCTACGAGCAGTACTTC CASRRQGTYEQYF
TRBJ2-1 TRBV6-5 . . TGTGCCAGCAGTTACTCGCATCCCGCCCTTACATCTGAGCAGTTCTTC CASSYSHPALTSEQFF